This is a list of T cell receptor beta chains from one sample in a study of graft-versus-host responses after intestinal transplantation. Their cognate antigens are unknown. The assay was immunoSEQ multiplex PCR, and TCRdb's table has in-frame clones only and misses some. The sample has around 99,000 clones, about nine tenths seen once. Material: unstimulated CD4+ T cells sorted from spleen or lymph node cells, obtained before transplant. Receptors were obtained from a human donor who was the organ donor for an intestinal transplant. CDR3s include the opening cysteine and the closing phenylalanine or tryptophan. The D gene is left open where the match is weak. Some rows mark clone size as missing; the rest say once, few, many or name a class of expanded clone.

abundance,j_gene,v_gene,d_gene,CDR3aa,CDR3nt
once,TRBJ2-1,TRBV30,TRBD2,CAWSSGMGREQFF,TGTGCCTGGTCTAGCGGGATGGGTAGAGAGCAGTTCTTC
NA,TRBJ2-3,TRBV19,NA,CASSADGGTTDTQYF,TGTGCCAGTAGCGCCGACGGGGGCACCACAGATACGCAGTATTTT
NA,TRBJ2-1,TRBV6-1,NA,CASWTAGTTNNEQFF,TGTGCCAGCTGGACAGCCGGGACAACGAACAATGAGCAGTTCTTC
NA,TRBJ2-6,TRBV6-5,NA,CASSYSFTSGANVLTF,TGTGCCAGCAGTTACTCGTTCACCTCTGGGGCCAACGTCCTGACTTTC
NA,TRBJ2-7,TRBV2,NA,CATNPSGPYEQYF,TGTGCCACCAATCCGTCGGGGCCCTACGAGCAGTACTTC
NA,TRBJ1-4,TRBV7-2,TRBD1,CASSLLGQGGTNEKLFF,TGTGCCAGCAGCTTATTGGGTCAGGGGGGGACTAATGAAAAACTGTTTTTT
once,TRBJ1-1,TRBV19,NA,CASSMYRLKNTEGFTEAFF,TGTGCCAGTAGTATGTATCGGCTTAAAAACACAGAGGGGTTCACTGAAGCTTTCTTT
NA,TRBJ1-2,TRBV6-5,NA,CASSVAAAYYGYTF,TGTGCCAGCAGTGTGGCAGCCGCTTACTATGGCTACACCTTC
NA,TRBJ1-1,TRBV5-4,NA,CASSLTRGEAFF,TGTGCCAGCAGCTTGACCAGGGGTGAAGCTTTCTTT
NA,TRBJ1-1,TRBV18,NA,CASSPQGSRTEAFF,TGTGCCAGCTCACCTCAGGGTTCACGCACTGAAGCTTTCTTT
NA,TRBJ1-1,TRBV10-3,NA,CAISESSTEAFF,TGTGCCATCAGTGAGTCTAGCACTGAAGCTTTCTTT
NA,TRBJ2-7,TRBV18,NA,CASSPPNPPYEQYF,TGTGCCAGCTCACCACCGAACCCTCCCTACGAGCAGTACTTC
NA,TRBJ2-5,TRBV27,NA,CASSLSALTGETQYF,TGTGCCAGCAGTTTATCAGCACTAACGGGAGAGACCCAGTACTTC
NA,TRBJ2-7,TRBV4-1,TRBD2,CASSQAGGGVGNEQYF,TGCGCCAGCAGCCAGGCCGGGGGAGGGGTCGGAAACGAGCAGTACTTC
NA,TRBJ2-3,TRBV4-2,TRBD2,CASSQDRATSGSQQYF,TGTGCCAGCAGCCAAGATCGAGCAACTAGCGGGAGCCAGCAGTATTTT
NA,TRBJ2-5,TRBV5-1,NA,CASSLGQDFQETQYF,TGCGCCAGCAGCTTGGGACAGGATTTTCAAGAGACCCAGTACTTC
few,TRBJ2-3,TRBV7-9,NA,CASSLADTQYF,TGTGCCAGCAGCTTAGCCGATACGCAGTATTTT
NA,TRBJ2-3,TRBV5-1,TRBD2,CASSLIGAGGLTDTQYF,TGCGCCAGCAGCTTGATAGGCGCGGGAGGACTCACAGATACGCAGTATTTT
NA,TRBJ1-4,TRBV5-5,NA,CASSRNTRWDEKLFF,TGTGCCAGCAGCAGGAATACACGGTGGGATGAAAAACTGTTTTTT
NA,TRBJ2-1,TRBV5-4,NA,CASSLDRYERFF,TGTGCCAGCAGCTTGGACAGATATGAGCGGTTCTTC
NA,TRBJ1-4,TRBV5-6,NA,CASSFPGLGAGNPNF,TGTGCCAGCAGCTTCCCGGGCCTGGGGGCGGGAAACCCCAATTTT
few,TRBJ1-2,TRBV5-1,NA,CASSPDRKSYTF,TGCGCCAGCAGCCCGGACAGAAAAAGCTACACCTTC
NA,TRBJ1-5,TRBV19,NA,CASSTGVQPQHF,TGTGCCAGTAGTACAGGGGTTCAGCCCCAGCATTTT
NA,TRBJ2-6,TRBV21-1,NA,CASPSSGANVLTF,TGTGCCAGCCCGAGCTCTGGGGCCAACGTCCTGACTTTC
once,TRBJ1-1,TRBV5-1,NA,CASSLMTGTRHEAFF,TGCGCCAGCAGCTTGATGACCGGGACAAGACATGAAGCTTTCTTT
NA,TRBJ1-2,TRBV18,TRBD1,CASSPQTKGAGYTF,TGTGCCAGCTCACCACAGACTAAGGGGGCTGGCTACACCTTC
NA,TRBJ2-3,TRBV20-1,NA,CSARSTDTQYF,TGCAGTGCTAGGTCCACAGATACGCAGTATTTT
NA,TRBJ2-5,TRBV28,TRBD1,CASTQTGPETQYF,TGTGCCAGCACGCAGACAGGGCCTGAGACCCAGTACTTC
NA,TRBJ1-3,TRBV18,TRBD1,CASSSGQVGHTIYF,TGTGCCAGCTCGTCGGGACAGGTGGGGCACACCATATATTTT
NA,TRBJ1-6,TRBV19,NA,CASSTPILWGSLHF,TGTGCCAGTAGTACACCGATCCTCTGGGGATCCCTCCACTTT
NA,TRBJ2-1,TRBV6-1,NA,CASRGATRPNEQFF,TGTGCCAGCCGGGGGGCCACTCGCCCCAATGAGCAGTTCTTC
once,TRBJ2-7,TRBV18,NA,CASSGQFPSSYEQYF,TGTGCCAGCTCAGGCCAATTCCCTAGCTCCTACGAGCAGTACTTC
NA,TRBJ2-7,TRBV9,NA,CASSARGDSYEQYF,TGTGCCAGCAGCGCCCGAGGGGACTCCTACGAGCAGTACTTC
NA,TRBJ1-1,TRBV5-1,NA,CASSLGGARTEAFF,TGCGCCAGCAGCTTGGGGGGCGCGAGGACTGAAGCTTTCTTT
once,TRBJ2-5,TRBV5-4,NA,CASSRYEDYPGDRKTQYF,TGTGCCAGCAGCAGATACGAGGACTACCCGGGAGACAGAAAGACCCAGTACTTC
NA,TRBJ1-2,TRBV18,NA,CASSPTRENHGYTF,TGTGCCAGCTCTCCCACACGAGAGAACCATGGCTACACCTTC
NA,TRBJ1-2,TRBV5-4,NA,CASSLEAGNYGYTF,TGTGCCAGCAGCTTGGAGGCAGGGAACTATGGCTACACCTTC
once,TRBJ1-6,TRBV4-1,NA,CASSQVVAAIGNSPLHF,TGCGCCAGCAGCCAAGTCGTGGCCGCGATAGGGAATTCACCCCTCCACTTT
NA,TRBJ1-2,TRBV29-1,NA,CSVAIRGRNYGYTF,TGCAGCGTTGCAATCCGGGGCCGAAACTATGGCTACACCTTC
NA,TRBJ1-1,TRBV18,NA,CASSPFEKTDKTEAFF,TGTGCCAGCTCACCCTTTGAGAAGACAGATAAGACTGAAGCTTTCTTT
NA,TRBJ2-5,TRBV5-6,NA,CASSSGLTFQETQYF,TGTGCCAGCAGCTCCGGACTGACCTTCCAAGAGACCCAGTACTTC
once,TRBJ1-1,TRBV27,NA,CASSKGWEGRLGTEAFF,TGTGCCAGCAGTAAGGGGTGGGAGGGGCGGTTAGGCACTGAAGCTTTCTTT
NA,TRBJ2-3,TRBV7-3,NA,CASSSSGLDRITDTQYF,TGTGCCAGCAGCTCAAGCGGACTGGACCGAATCACAGATACGCAGTATTTT
NA,TRBJ2-5,TRBV19,NA,CASTKGGYQETQYF,TGTGCCAGTACCAAGGGAGGCTACCAAGAGACCCAGTACTTC
NA,TRBJ1-2,TRBV27,NA,CASSLIRGGQGYGYTF,TGTGCCAGCAGTTTAATACGTGGGGGGCAGGGGTATGGCTACACCTTC
NA,TRBJ1-1,TRBV2,TRBD1,CASSDQGAGTEAFF,TGTGCCAGCAGTGATCAGGGGGCCGGCACTGAAGCTTTCTTT
NA,TRBJ1-1,TRBV7-2,NA,CASGRQFEAFF,TGTGCCAGTGGAAGACAGTTTGAAGCTTTCTTT